The rows below give T cell receptor beta chains drawn from one sample of a study of cytomegalovirus exposure and HLA in healthy donors. TCRdb's copy holds only in-frame clones and misses some; the assay was immunoSEQ multiplex PCR. This table has about 79,000 clones, over 85% appearing once. Sequencing used PBMCs. The receptors were gathered from a young woman in good health and CMV-seronegative. Both conserved end residues are part of each CDR3. D genes are given only for firm matches. Some rows have no size entry. The others give once, few or many, or a class for an expanded clone.

D	length	size	V	J	CDR3	DNA
NA	19	NA	TRBV21-1	TRBJ2-1	CASSKNSSGTGKAYNEQFF	TGTGCCAGCAGCAAAAATAGCTCCGGGACAGGGAAAGCATACAATGAGCAGTTCTTC
NA	15	NA	TRBV7-9	TRBJ1-1	CASSEAYGGYTEAFF	TGTGCCAGCAGCGAAGCGTACGGGGGGTACACTGAAGCTTTCTTT
NA	12	NA	TRBV9	TRBJ1-5	CASGPDNQPQHF	TGTGCCAGCGGGCCAGACAATCAGCCCCAGCATTTT
TRBD1	15	NA	TRBV28	TRBJ1-4	CASKRGDRSKEKLFF	TGTGCCAGCAAACGAGGGGACAGGTCTAAAGAAAAACTGTTTTTT
NA	14	NA	TRBV28	TRBJ1-5	CASSLGALSEPQHF	TGTGCCAGCAGTTTAGGAGCGCTATCAGAGCCCCAGCATTTT
TRBD1	17	NA	TRBV18	TRBJ2-5	CASSPRIGRTGLETQYF	TGTGCCAGCTCACCAAGAATAGGGAGGACAGGGTTGGAGACCCAGTACTTC
TRBD1	14	NA	TRBV7-9	TRBJ1-1	CASRKKQGETEAFF	TGTGCCAGCAGAAAAAAACAGGGGGAAACCGAAGCTTTCTTT
TRBD1	18	NA	TRBV28	TRBJ1-1	CASSSLSERDRSGTEAFF	TGTGCCAGCAGCTCCTTATCTGAACGGGACAGATCCGGCACTGAAGCTTTCTTT
NA	15	NA	TRBV19	TRBJ2-2	CASSPRGANTGELFF	TGTGCCAGTAGCCCCAGGGGAGCGAACACCGGGGAGCTGTTTTTT
NA	15	few	TRBV5-5	TRBJ1-4	CASSPTGLGYEKLFF	TGTGCCAGCAGCCCAACGGGGTTGGGCTACGAAAAACTGTTTTTT
NA	13	NA	TRBV19	TRBJ2-7	CASSIRSTVEQYF	TGTGCCAGTAGTATCCGGAGTACGGTCGAGCAGTACTTC
NA	14	NA	TRBV6-1	TRBJ1-2	CASSAGAGGYGYTF	TGTGCCAGCAGTGCTGGTGCCGGGGGCTATGGCTACACCTTC
TRBD2	16	NA	TRBV7-2	TRBJ2-3	CASSAKLAGSTDTQYF	TGTGCCAGCAGCGCGAAACTAGCGGGGAGCACAGATACGCAGTATTTT
NA	15	NA	TRBV5-1	TRBJ1-4	CASSLVAGTNEKLFF	TGCGCCAGCAGCTTGGTTGCCGGAACTAATGAAAAACTGTTTTTT
TRBD1	17	NA	TRBV18	TRBJ1-5	CASSPGSGTGSNQPQHF	TGTGCCAGCTCACCAGGTAGCGGGACAGGGAGCAATCAGCCCCAGCATTTT
TRBD1	15	NA	TRBV5-1	TRBJ2-2	CASSFQGAGTGELFF	TGCGCCAGCAGCTTCCAGGGGGCGGGGACCGGGGAGCTGTTTTTT
NA	15	NA	TRBV27	TRBJ1-2	CASSSGGVNNYGYTF	TGTGCCAGCAGTTCCGGGGGGGTGAATAACTATGGCTACACCTTC
TRBD1	14	NA	TRBV19	TRBJ1-6	CASRGQGLKSPLHF	TGTGCCAGTAGGGGACAGGGACTAAAATCACCCCTCCACTTT
TRBD1	15	NA	TRBV6-5	TRBJ2-5	CASSSRQGWRETQYF	TGTGCCAGCAGTTCCCGACAGGGCTGGCGAGAGACCCAGTACTTC
NA	16	once	TRBV9	TRBJ2-7	CASSPRLASYYYEQYF	TGTGCCAGCAGCCCGAGACTTGCCTCCTACTACTACGAGCAGTACTTC
NA	14	NA	TRBV18	TRBJ1-5	CASSSDGLNQPQHF	TGTGCCAGCTCATCGGACGGACTTAATCAGCCCCAGCATTTT
NA	15	NA	TRBV6-1	TRBJ1-1	CASSEGLAEKSEAFF	TGTGCCAGCAGTGAAGGTTTAGCGGAAAAATCTGAAGCTTTCTTT
TRBD1	15	few	TRBV4-1	TRBJ1-6	CASSHSDRDSSPLHF	TGCGCCAGCAGCCACTCGGACAGGGATAGTTCACCCCTCCACTTT
TRBD2	15	NA	TRBV13	TRBJ2-7	CASSLTSGGPYEQYF	TGTGCCAGCAGCTTAACCAGCGGGGGCCCCTACGAGCAGTACTTC
NA	13	NA	TRBV5-1	TRBJ2-7	CASSLGLVNEQYF	TGCGCCAGCAGCTTGGGACTAGTAAACGAGCAGTACTTC
NA	15	NA	TRBV5-1	TRBJ1-4	CASTPGGLTNEKLFF	TGCGCCAGTACCCCTGGGGGACTAACGAATGAAAAACTGTTTTTT
NA	15	NA	TRBV7-2	TRBJ2-2	CASSLQGRGMGELFF	TGTGCCAGCAGCCTTCAAGGGAGGGGGATGGGGGAGCTGTTTTTT
TRBD1	15	NA	TRBV7-9	TRBJ2-4	CASSTRDREGSIQYF	TGTGCCAGCAGCACCCGGGACAGGGAAGGTAGCATTCAGTACTTC